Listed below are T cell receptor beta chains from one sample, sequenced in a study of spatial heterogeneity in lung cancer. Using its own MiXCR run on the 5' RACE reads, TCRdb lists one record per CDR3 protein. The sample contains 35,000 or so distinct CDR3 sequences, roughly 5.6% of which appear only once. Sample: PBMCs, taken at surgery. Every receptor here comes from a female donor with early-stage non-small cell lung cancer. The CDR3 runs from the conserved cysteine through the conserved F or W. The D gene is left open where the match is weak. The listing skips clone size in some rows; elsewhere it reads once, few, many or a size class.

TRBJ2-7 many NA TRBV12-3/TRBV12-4 CASSLRREQYF TGTGCCAGCAGTCTGAGGAGGGAGCAGTACTTC
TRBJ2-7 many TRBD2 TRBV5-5 CASSNDIAGGMYEQYF TGTGCCAGCAGTAACGATATAGCGGGGGGCATGTACGAGCAGTACTTC
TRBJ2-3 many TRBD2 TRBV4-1 CASSQDPAGGKDTQYF TGCGCCAGCAGCCAAGATCCAGCGGGGGGTAAAGATACGCAGTATTTT
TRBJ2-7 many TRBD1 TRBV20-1 CSASRDRGGSEQYF TGCAGTGCTAGCCGGGACAGGGGAGGGTCCGAGCAGTACTTC
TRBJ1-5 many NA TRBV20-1 CSARSHGNQPQHF TGCAGTGCCAGGAGCCACGGCAATCAGCCCCAGCATTTT
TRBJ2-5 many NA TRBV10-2 CASSYSSLLETQYF TGCGCCAGCAGCTACAGCTCTCTATTAGAGACCCAGTACTTC
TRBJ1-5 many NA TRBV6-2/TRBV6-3 CASTMSLAQPQHF TGTGCCAGCACAATGTCTCTGGCTCAGCCCCAGCATTTT
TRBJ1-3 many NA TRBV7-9 CASSLVEGPIYF TGTGCCAGCAGCTTAGTCGAAGGGCCCATATATTTT
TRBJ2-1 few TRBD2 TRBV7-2 CASSRAGSSYNEQFF TGTGCCAGCAGCCGAGCGGGGAGCTCCTACAATGAGCAGTTCTTC
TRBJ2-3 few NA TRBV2 CASSGGYTDTQYF TGTGCCAGCAGCGGGGGATACACAGATACGCAGTATTTT
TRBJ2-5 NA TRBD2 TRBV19 CASRGLAGVEETQYF TGTGCCAGTAGAGGACTAGCGGGAGTAGAAGAGACCCAGTACTTC
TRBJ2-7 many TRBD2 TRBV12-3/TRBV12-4 CASIARRGGYEQYF TGTGCCAGCATCGCGCGACGCGGGGGCTACGAGCAGTACTTC
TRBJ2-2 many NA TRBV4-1 CASSQDPNYGDDTGELFF TGCGCCAGCAGCCAAGACCCAAACTACGGGGATGACACCGGGGAGCTGTTTTTT
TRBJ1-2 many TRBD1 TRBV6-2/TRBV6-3 CASSRSSPGQGYGYTF TGTGCCAGCAGTCGCTCTTCGCCGGGACAGGGTTATGGCTACACCTTC
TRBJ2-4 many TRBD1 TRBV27 CASSRFGRGLAKNIQYF TGTGCCAGCAGTCGATTCGGCAGGGGGCTTGCCAAAAACATTCAGTACTTC
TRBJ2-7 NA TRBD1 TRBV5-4 CVSSLDGWDRPYEQYF TGTGTCAGCAGCTTGGATGGGTGGGACAGGCCCTACGAGCAGTACTTC
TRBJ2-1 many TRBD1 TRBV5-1 CASSLGGGSEQFF TGCGCCAGCAGCTTGGGAGGGGGCAGCGAGCAGTTCTTC
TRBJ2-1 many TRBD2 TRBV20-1 CSARAWTSLNEQFF TGCAGTGCTAGGGCCTGGACTAGTCTTAATGAGCAGTTCTTC
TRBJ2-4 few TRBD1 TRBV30 CAWSVDRGNIQYF TGTGCCTGGAGTGTGGACAGGGGAAACATTCAGTACTTC
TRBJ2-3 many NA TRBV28 CATNQRALRDTQYF TGTGCCACCAATCAGCGGGCCCTACGGGATACGCAGTATTTT
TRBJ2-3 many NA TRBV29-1 CSVEGSQGTDTQYF TGCAGCGTTGAAGGCAGCCAGGGGACAGATACGCAGTATTTT
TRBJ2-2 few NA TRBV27 CASRFTEETGELFF TGTGCCAGCAGATTTACAGAGGAAACCGGGGAGCTGTTTTTT
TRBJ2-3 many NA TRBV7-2 CASSVMGGPTDTQYF TGTGCCAGCAGCGTGATGGGGGGGCCCACAGATACGCAGTATTTT
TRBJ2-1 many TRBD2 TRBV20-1 CSARVAASGGAHNEQFF TGCAGTGCTAGAGTAGCGGCTAGCGGGGGGGCGCACAATGAGCAGTTCTTC
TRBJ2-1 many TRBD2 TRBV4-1 CASSWGGRPYNEQFF TGCGCCAGCAGTTGGGGGGGGAGGCCATACAATGAGCAGTTCTTC
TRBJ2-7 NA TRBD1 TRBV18 CASSPGTGGTEQYF TGTGCCAGCTCACCAGGGACAGGGGGTACCGAGCAGTACTTC
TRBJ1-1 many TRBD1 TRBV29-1 CSVGKGALDTEAFF TGCAGCGTTGGGAAGGGGGCCCTGGACACTGAAGCTTTCTTT
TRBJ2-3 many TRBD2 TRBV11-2 CASSPGLAASTDTQYF TGTGCCAGCAGCCCGGGACTAGCGGCTAGCACAGATACGCAGTATTTT
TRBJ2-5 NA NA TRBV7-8 CASSREGSNQETQYF TGTGCCAGCAGCCGGGAAGGGAGCAACCAAGAGACCCAGTACTTC
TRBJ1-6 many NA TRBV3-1 CASSQDWKLNGDSPLHF TGTGCCAGCAGCCAAGATTGGAAGTTGAACGGGGATTCACCCCTCCACTTT
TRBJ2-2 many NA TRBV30 CAWRRAAGELFF TGTGCCTGGAGGCGGGCAGCCGGGGAGCTGTTTTTT
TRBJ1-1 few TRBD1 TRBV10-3 CAISGKGATSTEAFF TGTGCCATCAGTGGAAAGGGGGCGACGTCCACTGAAGCTTTCTTT
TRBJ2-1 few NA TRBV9 CASSVRLASYNEQFF TGTGCCAGCAGCGTCAGGCTAGCGTCTTACAATGAGCAGTTCTTC
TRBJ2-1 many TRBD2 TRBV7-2 CASSLAGLDRPFF TGTGCCAGCAGCTTAGCGGGACTAGATCGTCCGTTCTTC
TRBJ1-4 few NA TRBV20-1 CSAELGADEKLFF TGCAGTGCGGAACTGGGGGCTGATGAAAAACTGTTTTTT
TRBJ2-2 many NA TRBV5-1 CASSLEGDYAGELFF TGCGCCAGCAGCTTGGAGGGGGATTACGCCGGGGAGCTGTTTTTT
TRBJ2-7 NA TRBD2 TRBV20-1 CSASPSGGYEQYF TGCAGTGCTAGTCCTAGCGGTGGCTACGAGCAGTACTTC
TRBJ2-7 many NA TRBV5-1 CASSRLGVVSSYEQYF TGCGCCAGCAGCCGACTCGGGGTCGTCAGCTCCTACGAGCAGTACTTC
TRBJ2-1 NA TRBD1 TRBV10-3 CAISATGTGTYNEQFF TGTGCCATCAGTGCTACCGGGACAGGAACCTACAATGAGCAGTTCTTC
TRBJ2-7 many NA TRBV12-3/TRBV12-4 CASSRTGLGSEQYF TGTGCCAGCAGCCGAACAGGGCTCGGCAGCGAGCAGTACTTC
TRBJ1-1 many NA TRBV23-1 CASSQTHPIQGRVVRNTEAFF TGCGCCAGCAGTCAAACTCACCCGATACAGGGTAGAGTTGTGAGGAACACTGAAGCTTTCTTT
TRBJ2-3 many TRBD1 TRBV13 CASPRPGGQGADTQYF TGTGCCAGCCCTCGCCCCGGAGGACAGGGGGCAGATACGCAGTATTTT
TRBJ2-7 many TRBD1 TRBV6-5 CATMGQIYEQYF TGTGCCACCATGGGACAGATCTACGAGCAGTACTTC
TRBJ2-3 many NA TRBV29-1 CSASLVADTQYF TGCAGCGCGTCCCTAGTCGCAGATACGCAGTATTTT
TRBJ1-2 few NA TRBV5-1 CASNLGGGVDGYTF TGCGCCAGCAACCTGGGCGGCGGGGTGGATGGCTACACCTTC
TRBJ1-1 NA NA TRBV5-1 CASRDFNTEAFF TGCGCCAGTCGGGATTTCAACACTGAAGCTTTCTTT
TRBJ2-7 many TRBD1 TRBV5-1 CASSFSGQGSYEQYF TGCGCCAGCAGCTTTTCGGGACAGGGCTCCTACGAGCAGTACTTC
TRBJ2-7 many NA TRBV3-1 CASSRGYEQYF TGTGCCAGCAGCCGCGGCTACGAGCAGTACTTC
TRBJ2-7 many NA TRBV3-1 CASSQAGDSYEQYF TGTGCCAGCAGCCAAGCGGGGGATTCGTACGAGCAGTACTTC
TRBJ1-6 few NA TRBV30 CAWSFVGGGSPLHF TGTGCCTGGAGTTTCGTCGGGGGTGGCTCACCCCTCCACTTT
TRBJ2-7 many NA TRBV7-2 CASSLKNTAEQYF TGTGCCAGCAGCTTAAAGAATACCGCCGAGCAGTACTTC
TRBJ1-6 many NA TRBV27 CASSSRRYNSPLHF TGTGCCAGCAGTTCCCGACGGTATAATTCACCCCTCCACTTT